This section outlines one TCR beta chain sequence together with its context. Antigen specificity is unknown. This sample is part of a study of cytomegalovirus exposure and HLA in healthy donors. In the study overall: For the approximately 410 genotyped donors, 80% to 90% fell within the Caucasian-associated ancestry cluster. Study-wide findings and caveats: The study labeled approximately 150 TCR beta chains cytomegalovirus-associated. A missense variant in DCLRE1C was later tied to TCR beta V- and J-gene trimming. It is likely that the observed cluster of highly shared sequence variants was a sequencing artifact.

The PCR made use of 60 Vbeta and 13 Jbeta primers. Profiled with immunoSEQ multiplex PCR; TCRdb holds only in-frame clones, not every one. This sample's clone table lists some 180,000 clones. There are 14 residues in the CDR3. CDR1 KGHSH and CDR2 LQKENI come from the germline V gene. The V and J ends lost 4 bases and 2 bases, in that order; junction bases with no gene match: 2. The sample was PBMCs. This chain connects TRBV18 to TRBJ2-7; 10 bases are a match to TRBD2. The clonotype comes from a man under 40 in good health and CMV-seronegative. CDR3 sequence (DNA): TGTGCCAGCTCACTTACTAGCGGGACCTACGAGCAGTACTTC. Protein product: CASSLTSGTYEQYF.